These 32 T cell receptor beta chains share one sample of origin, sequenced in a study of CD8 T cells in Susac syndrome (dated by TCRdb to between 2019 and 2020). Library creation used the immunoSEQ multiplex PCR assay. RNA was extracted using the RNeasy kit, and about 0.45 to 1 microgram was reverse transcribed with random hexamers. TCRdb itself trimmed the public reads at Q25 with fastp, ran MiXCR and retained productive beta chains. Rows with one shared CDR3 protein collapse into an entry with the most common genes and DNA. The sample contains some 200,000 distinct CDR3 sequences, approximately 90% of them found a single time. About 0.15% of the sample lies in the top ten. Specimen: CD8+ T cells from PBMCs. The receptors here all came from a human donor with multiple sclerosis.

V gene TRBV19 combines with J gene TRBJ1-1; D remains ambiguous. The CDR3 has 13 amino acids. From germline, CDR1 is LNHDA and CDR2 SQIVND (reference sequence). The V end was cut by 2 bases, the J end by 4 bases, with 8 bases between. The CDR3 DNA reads TGTGCCAGTAGTATATCAGAATTCACTGAAGCTTTCTTT. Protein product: CASSISEFTEAFF.

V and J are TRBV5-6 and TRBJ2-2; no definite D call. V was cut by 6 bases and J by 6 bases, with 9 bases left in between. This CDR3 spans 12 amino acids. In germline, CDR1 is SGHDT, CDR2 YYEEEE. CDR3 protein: CASNLLPGELFF. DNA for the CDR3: TGTGCCAGCAACCTTCTGCCCGGGGAGCTGTTTTTT.

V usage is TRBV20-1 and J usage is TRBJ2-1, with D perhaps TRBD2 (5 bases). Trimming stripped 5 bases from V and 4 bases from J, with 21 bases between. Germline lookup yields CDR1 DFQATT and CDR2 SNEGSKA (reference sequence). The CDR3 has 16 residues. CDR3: CSAPSRETASYNEQFF. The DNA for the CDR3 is TGCAGTGCTCCCTCGAGGGAAACCGCTTCATACAATGAGCAGTTCTTC.

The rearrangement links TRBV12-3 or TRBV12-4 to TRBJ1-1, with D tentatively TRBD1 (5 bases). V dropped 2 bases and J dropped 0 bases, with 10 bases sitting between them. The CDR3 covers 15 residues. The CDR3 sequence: CASSLSGVMNTEAFF. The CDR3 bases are TGTGCCAGCAGTTTATCGGGGGTCATGAACACTGAAGCTTTCTTT.

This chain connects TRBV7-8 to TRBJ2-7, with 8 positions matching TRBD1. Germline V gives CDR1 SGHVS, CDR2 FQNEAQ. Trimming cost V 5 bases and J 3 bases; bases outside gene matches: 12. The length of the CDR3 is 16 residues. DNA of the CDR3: TGTGCCAGCAGCACACTCGGGACAGGCAAGTACTACGAGCAGTACTTC. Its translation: CASSTLGTGKYYEQYF.

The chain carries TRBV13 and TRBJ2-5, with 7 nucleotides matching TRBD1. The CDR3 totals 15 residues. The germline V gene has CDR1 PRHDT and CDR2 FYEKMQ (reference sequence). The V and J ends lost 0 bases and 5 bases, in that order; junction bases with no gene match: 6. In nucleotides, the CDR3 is TGTGCCAGCAGCTTAGGAGGGGGCAGGGGGGAGACCCAGTACTTC. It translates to CASSLGGGRGETQYF.

CDR3 nucleotides: TGCGCCAGCAGCCTCGTACCGGGACTAGCGGGGGGGACTCAAGAGACCCAGTACTTC. This encodes CASSLVPGLAGGTQETQYF. The genes are TRBV4-1 and TRBJ2-5, with TRBD2 identical over 16 bases. The CDR3 has 19 amino acids. V lost 4 bases and J lost 2; bases outside the gene matches: 10. Per germline, CDR1 MGHRA and CDR2 YSYEKL.

CDR3 in DNA: TGTGCCAGCGGAGGGGGACTAGCTTACAATGAGCAGTTCTTC. Its translation: CASGGGLAYNEQFF. This chain joins TRBV13 and TRBJ2-1, with 9 bases matching TRBD2. The CDR3 loop spans 14 amino acids. Per the germline V gene, CDR1 is PRHDT and CDR2 is FYEKMQ (reference sequence). V lost 8 bases and J lost 4; bases outside the gene matches: 6.

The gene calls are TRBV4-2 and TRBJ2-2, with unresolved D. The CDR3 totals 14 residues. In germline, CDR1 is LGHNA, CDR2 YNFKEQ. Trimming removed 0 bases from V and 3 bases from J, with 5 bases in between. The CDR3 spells CASSQEGYTGELFF. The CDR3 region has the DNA TGTGCCAGCAGCCAAGAAGGTTACACCGGGGAGCTGTTTTTT.

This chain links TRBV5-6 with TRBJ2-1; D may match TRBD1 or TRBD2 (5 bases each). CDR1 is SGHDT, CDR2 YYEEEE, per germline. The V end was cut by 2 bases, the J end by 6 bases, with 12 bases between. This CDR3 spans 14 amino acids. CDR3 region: CASSFGDLGNEQFF. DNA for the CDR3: TGTGCCAGCAGCTTTGGGGACCTCGGCAATGAGCAGTTCTTC.

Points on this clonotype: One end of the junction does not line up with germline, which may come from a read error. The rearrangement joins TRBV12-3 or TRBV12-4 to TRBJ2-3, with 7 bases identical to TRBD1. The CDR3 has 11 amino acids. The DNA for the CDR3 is TGTGCCAGCAGTTATGGACAGGTCAAAGATTTT. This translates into CASSYGQVKDF.

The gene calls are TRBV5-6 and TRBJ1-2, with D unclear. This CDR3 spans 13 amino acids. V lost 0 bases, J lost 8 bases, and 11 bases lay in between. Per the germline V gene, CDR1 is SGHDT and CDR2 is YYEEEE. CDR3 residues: CASSLARGEGYTF. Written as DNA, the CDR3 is TGTGCCAGCAGCTTGGCCCGTGGCGAGGGCTACACCTTC.

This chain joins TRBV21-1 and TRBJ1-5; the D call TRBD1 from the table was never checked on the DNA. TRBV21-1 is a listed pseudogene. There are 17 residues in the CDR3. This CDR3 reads CASKEGGDTRCRQPQHF. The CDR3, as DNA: TGTGCCAGCAAGGAAGGGGGGGACACCCGATGCAGGCAGCCCCAGCATTTT.

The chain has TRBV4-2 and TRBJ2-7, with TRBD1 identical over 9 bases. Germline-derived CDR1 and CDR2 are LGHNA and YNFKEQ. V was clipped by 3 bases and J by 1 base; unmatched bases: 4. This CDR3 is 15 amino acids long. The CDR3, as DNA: TGTGCCAGCAGCCAGGGACAGGGAGTTTCCTACGAGCAGTACTTC. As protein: CASSQGQGVSYEQYF.

CDR3 coding DNA: TGTGCCAGCAGTTACACTCCGACTAGCGGCGAATACAATGAGCAGTTCTTC. This codes for CASSYTPTSGEYNEQFF. The chain uses TRBV6-5 and TRBJ2-1; 9 bases fit TRBD2. V lost 2 bases and J lost 4; bases outside the gene matches: 9. The CDR3 consists of 17 residues. CDR1 and CDR2 (germline): MNHEY, SVGAGI.

CDR3 nucleotide sequence: TGTGCCAGCAGCATCCTTACGGGGGAGCTGTTTTTT. Translated, it gives CASSILTGELFF. This chain uses TRBV12-3 or TRBV12-4 with TRBJ2-2; D unresolved. The CDR3 sequence is 12 residues long. The V gene lost 6 bases and the J gene lost 8 bases, with 10 bases spanning the gap.

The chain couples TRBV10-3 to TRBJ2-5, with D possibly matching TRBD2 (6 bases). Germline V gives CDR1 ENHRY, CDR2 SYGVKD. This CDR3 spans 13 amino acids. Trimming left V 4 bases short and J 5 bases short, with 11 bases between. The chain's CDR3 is CAISVMGGETQYF. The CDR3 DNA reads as TGTGCCATCAGTGTAATGGGGGGTGAGACCCAGTACTTC.

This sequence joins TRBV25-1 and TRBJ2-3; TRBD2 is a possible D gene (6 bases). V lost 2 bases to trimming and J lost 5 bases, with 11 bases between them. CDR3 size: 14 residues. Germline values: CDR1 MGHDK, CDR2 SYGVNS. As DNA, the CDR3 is TGTGCCAGCAGTGAAGTGGCTAGCGTAGATACGCAGTATTTT. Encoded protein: CASSEVASVDTQYF. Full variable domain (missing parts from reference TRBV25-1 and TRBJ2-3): EADIYQTPRYLVIGTGKKITLECSQTMGHDKMYWYQQDPGMELHLIHYSYGVNSTEKGDLSSESTVSRIRTEHFPLTLESARPSHTSQYLCASSEVASVDTQYFGPGTRLTVL.

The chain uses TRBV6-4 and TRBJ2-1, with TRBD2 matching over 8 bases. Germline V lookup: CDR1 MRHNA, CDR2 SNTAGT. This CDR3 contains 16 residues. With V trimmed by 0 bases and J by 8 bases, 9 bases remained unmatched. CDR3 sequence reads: CASSDSMAGGFDEQFF. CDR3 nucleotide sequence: TGTGCCAGCAGTGACTCGATGGCGGGAGGTTTCGATGAGCAGTTCTTC.

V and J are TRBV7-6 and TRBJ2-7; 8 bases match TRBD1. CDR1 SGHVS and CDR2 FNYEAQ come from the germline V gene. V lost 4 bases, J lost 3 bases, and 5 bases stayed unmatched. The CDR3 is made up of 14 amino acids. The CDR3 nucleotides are TGTGCCAGCAGCTGGACCGGACAGGGCTACGAGCAGTACTTC. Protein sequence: CASSWTGQGYEQYF.

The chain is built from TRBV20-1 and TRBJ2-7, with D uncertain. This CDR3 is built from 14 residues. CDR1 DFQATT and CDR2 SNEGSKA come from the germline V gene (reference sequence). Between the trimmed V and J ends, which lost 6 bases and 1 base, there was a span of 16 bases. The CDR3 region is CSALEFQPSYEQYF. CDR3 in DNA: TGCAGTGCCCTAGAGTTTCAACCTTCCTACGAGCAGTACTTC.

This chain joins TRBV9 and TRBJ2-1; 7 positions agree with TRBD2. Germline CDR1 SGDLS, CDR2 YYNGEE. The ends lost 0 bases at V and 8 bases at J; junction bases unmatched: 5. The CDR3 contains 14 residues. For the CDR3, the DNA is TGTGCCAGCAGCGTAGATGGCGGGAGCTATGAGCAGTTCTTC. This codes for CASSVDGGSYEQFF.

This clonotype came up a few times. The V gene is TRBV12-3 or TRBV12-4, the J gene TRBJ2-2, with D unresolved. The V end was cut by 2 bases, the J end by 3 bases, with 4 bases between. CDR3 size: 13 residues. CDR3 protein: CASSLRDTGELFF. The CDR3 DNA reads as TGTGCCAGCAGTTTAAGGGACACCGGGGAGCTGTTTTTT.

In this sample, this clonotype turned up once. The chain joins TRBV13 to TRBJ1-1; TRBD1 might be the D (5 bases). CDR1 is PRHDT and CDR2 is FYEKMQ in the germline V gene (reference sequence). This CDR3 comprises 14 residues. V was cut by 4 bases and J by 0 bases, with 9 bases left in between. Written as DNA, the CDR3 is TGTGCCAGCAGCTGGGGACGGGTGAACACTGAAGCTTTCTTT. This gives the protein CASSWGRVNTEAFF.

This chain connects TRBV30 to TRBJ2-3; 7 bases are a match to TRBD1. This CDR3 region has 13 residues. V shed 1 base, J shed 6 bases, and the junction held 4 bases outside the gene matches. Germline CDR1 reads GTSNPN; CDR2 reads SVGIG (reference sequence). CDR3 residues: CAWSEGASDTQYF. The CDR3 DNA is TGTGCCTGGAGTGAGGGGGCGAGCGATACGCAGTATTTT.

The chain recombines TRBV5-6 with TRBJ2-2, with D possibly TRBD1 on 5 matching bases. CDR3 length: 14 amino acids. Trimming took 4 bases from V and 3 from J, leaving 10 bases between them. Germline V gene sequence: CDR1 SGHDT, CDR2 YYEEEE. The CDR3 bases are TGTGCCAGCAGCCTCCAGGGATACACCGGGGAGCTGTTTTTT. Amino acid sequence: CASSLQGYTGELFF.

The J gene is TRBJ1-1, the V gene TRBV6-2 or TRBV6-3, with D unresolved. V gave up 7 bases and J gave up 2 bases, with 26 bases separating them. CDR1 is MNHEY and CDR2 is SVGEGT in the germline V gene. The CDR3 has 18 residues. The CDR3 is CASTTYRRTALLNTEAFF. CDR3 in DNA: TGTGCCAGCACTACCTATCGGCGGACGGCCCTCTTAAACACTGAAGCTTTCTTT.

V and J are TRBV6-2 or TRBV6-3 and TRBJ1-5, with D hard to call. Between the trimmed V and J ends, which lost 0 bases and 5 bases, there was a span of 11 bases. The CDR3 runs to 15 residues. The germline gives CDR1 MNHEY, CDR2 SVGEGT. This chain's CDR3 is CASSYSTATHQPQHF. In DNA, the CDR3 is TGTGCCAGCAGTTACTCTACTGCCACACATCAGCCCCAGCATTTT.

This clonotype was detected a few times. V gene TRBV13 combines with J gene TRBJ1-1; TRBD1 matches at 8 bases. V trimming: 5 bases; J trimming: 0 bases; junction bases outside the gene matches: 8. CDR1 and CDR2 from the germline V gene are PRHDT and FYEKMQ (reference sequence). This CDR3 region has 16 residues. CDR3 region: CASSGPTGDMNTEAFF. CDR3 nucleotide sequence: TGTGCCAGCAGCGGGCCGACAGGGGACATGAACACTGAAGCTTTCTTT. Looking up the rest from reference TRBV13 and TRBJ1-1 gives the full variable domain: AAGVIQSPRHLIKEKRETATLKCYPIPRHDTVYWYQQGPGQDPQFLISFYEKMQSDKGSIPDRFSAQQFSDYHSELNMSSLELGDSALYFCASSGPTGDMNTEAFFGQGTRLTVV.

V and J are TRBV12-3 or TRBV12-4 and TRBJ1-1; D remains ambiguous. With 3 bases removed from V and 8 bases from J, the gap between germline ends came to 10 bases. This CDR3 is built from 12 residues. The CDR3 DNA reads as TGTGCCAGCAGTTTTTGGAGGGCAGAAGCTTTCTTT. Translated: CASSFWRAEAFF.

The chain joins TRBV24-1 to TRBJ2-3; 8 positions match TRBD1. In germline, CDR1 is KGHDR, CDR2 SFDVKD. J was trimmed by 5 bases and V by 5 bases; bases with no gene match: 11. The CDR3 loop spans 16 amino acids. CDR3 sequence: CATSAGIGQGRDTQYF. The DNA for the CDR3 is TGTGCCACCAGTGCGGGAATTGGACAGGGCAGAGATACGCAGTATTTT.

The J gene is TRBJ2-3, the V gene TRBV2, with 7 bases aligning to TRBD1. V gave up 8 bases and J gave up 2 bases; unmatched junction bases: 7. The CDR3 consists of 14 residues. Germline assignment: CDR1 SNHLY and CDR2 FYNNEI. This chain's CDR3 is CASEPGQSTDTQYF. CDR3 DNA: TGTGCCAGCGAACCGGGACAGTCCACAGATACGCAGTATTTT.